This is a list of T cell receptor beta chains from one sample in a study of T-cell memory formation after mild COVID-19. TCRdb itself ran the 5' RACE reads through MiXCR, one entry per CDR3 protein. The sample lists about 390,000 distinct CDR3 sequences, about 15% occurring once. The sample was PBMCs or a T cell subset sorted from them (not recorded which). The receptor source for this set is a man aged 18 to 30 who had mild COVID-19 (a few samples of this study predate the infection). Cell type and time point are not known. The CDR3 runs from the conserved cysteine through the conserved F or W. The D gene is left open where the match is weak. For some rows the clone size is stated as once, few or many, or as a class when expanded; others skip it.

clone size,CDR3 length,D gene,V gene,J gene,CDR3 DNA,CDR3 protein
few,13,-,TRBV12-3/TRBV12-4,TRBJ2-7,TGTGCCAGCAGTTTAGGGCCGGCCTACGAGCAGTACTTC,CASSLGPAYEQYF
-,15,-,TRBV6-2/TRBV6-3,TRBJ1-5,TGTGCCAGCAGCTCCGGCGTGAGCTTCAATCAGCCCCAGCATTTT,CASSSGVSFNQPQHF
-,15,-,TRBV21-1,TRBJ1-2,TGTGCCAGCAGCAGGGTGGAGGCCCCAAGGTATGGCTACACCTTC,CASSRVEAPRYGYTF
-,15,TRBD1,TRBV12-3/TRBV12-4,TRBJ2-2,TGTGCCAGCAGTCGACAGGGGAGAGGGACCGGGGAGCTGTTTTTT,CASSRQGRGTGELFF
-,15,TRBD1,TRBV4-3,TRBJ1-2,TGCGCCAGCAGCCGGTCCGGAGGACAGGAAGGTGGCTACACCTTC,CASSRSGGQEGGYTF
few,15,TRBD1,TRBV6-2/TRBV6-3,TRBJ1-6,TGTGCCAGCAGTTACGGGACAGAATATAATTCACCCCTCCACTTT,CASSYGTEYNSPLHF
-,14,-,TRBV4-1,TRBJ1-1,TGCGCCAGCAGCCACCGCGGGGGTGAGACTGAAGCTTTCTTT,CASSHRGGETEAFF
-,13,-,TRBV29-1,TRBJ1-5,TGCAGCGTTGGTGAAATGAGCGGTCAGCCCCAGCATTTT,CSVGEMSGQPQHF
few,11,-,TRBV20-1,TRBJ2-7,TGCAGTGCTAGGGACACCTACGAGCAGTACTTC,CSARDTYEQYF
many,15,-,TRBV12-3/TRBV12-4,TRBJ2-5,TGTGCCAGCAGTTCCCACGACCTCAGGGGGGGGACCCAGTACTTC,CASSSHDLRGGTQYF
-,14,-,TRBV7-3,TRBJ2-1,TGTGCCAGCAGCCCCTCGACAGACTACAATGAGCAGTTCTTC,CASSPSTDYNEQFF
-,15,-,TRBV24-1,TRBJ2-1,TGTGCCACCAGTGATTTCAGATTAGATGACAATGAGCAGTTCTTC,CATSDFRLDDNEQFF
-,14,TRBD2,TRBV20-1,TRBJ2-5,TGCAGTGCTAGACTAGCGGGGTCTGTTGGGACCCAGTACTTC,CSARLAGSVGTQYF
-,15,-,TRBV27,TRBJ1-2,TGTGCCAGCAGTTTATCGGGAGGAGGGGCGCCTGGCTACACCTTC,CASSLSGGGAPGYTF
-,14,-,TRBV28,TRBJ2-2,TGTGCCAGCTCGCCCACAGGAATCACCGGGGAGCTGTTTTTT,CASSPTGITGELFF
-,13,-,TRBV25-1,TRBJ2-3,TGTGCCAGCACCAACCTAGGCCCAGATACGCAGTATTTT,CASTNLGPDTQYF
-,16,TRBD2,TRBV12-3/TRBV12-4,TRBJ2-2,TGTGCCAGCAGACCGACTAGCGGGGGAACCACCGGGGAGCTGTTTTTT,CASRPTSGGTTGELFF
-,15,-,TRBV4-1,TRBJ1-1,TGCGCCAGCAGCCGGGCGACAGAAGGAAGGACTGAAGCTTTCTTT,CASSRATEGRTEAFF
few,17,-,TRBV6-5,TRBJ1-4,TGTGCCAGCAGCCCACGGTGGACAGTTGCAACTAATGAAAAACTGTTTTTT,CASSPRWTVATNEKLFF
few,15,TRBD1,TRBV11-2,TRBJ2-7,TGTGCCAGCAGCTCCGGGACAGGGGGAACCTACGAGCAGTACTTC,CASSSGTGGTYEQYF
few,14,TRBD1,TRBV5-1,TRBJ1-5,TGCGCCAGCAGCCCCGACAGGGCCAATCAGCCCCAGCATTTT,CASSPDRANQPQHF
few,13,-,TRBV27,TRBJ2-2,TGTGCCAGCAGTTTCAGGGTCACCGGGGAGCTGTTTTTT,CASSFRVTGELFF
-,12,-,TRBV19,TRBJ1-5,TGTGCCAGTAGTGAGGGTTTTCAGCCCCAGCATTTT,CASSEGFQPQHF
many,13,TRBD1,TRBV20-1,TRBJ2-7,TGCAGCCCTCGGGACAGGAGATCCTACGAGCAGTACTTC,CSPRDRRSYEQYF
few,13,TRBD1,TRBV10-3,TRBJ1-5,TGTGCCATCTCCCCAGGGGGCTATCAGCCCCAGCATTTT,CAISPGGYQPQHF
few,14,TRBD1,TRBV27,TRBJ1-1,TGTGCCAGCAGTTTGGACAGGACGGGCACTGAAGCTTTCTTT,CASSLDRTGTEAFF
few,13,TRBD1,TRBV19,TRBJ1-2,TGTGCCAGTAGTCGGACAGGAGAATATGGCTACACCTTC,CASSRTGEYGYTF
-,15,-,TRBV27,TRBJ1-4,TGTGCCAGCAGTCCATGGGCCACCCGTGGTGAAAAACTGTTTTTT,CASSPWATRGEKLFF
few,16,-,TRBV18,TRBJ2-5,TGTGCCAGCTCACCACGGGGTGGGGGCAATAAAGAGACCCAGTACTTC,CASSPRGGGNKETQYF
-,12,-,TRBV20-1,TRBJ2-7,TGCAGTGCTGGTAGGTCCGGGAACGAGCAGTACTTC,CSAGRSGNEQYF
-,15,-,TRBV19,TRBJ2-2,TGTGCCAGTAGTTCCGAGACCTGGGCGACCGGGGAGCTGTTTTTT,CASSSETWATGELFF
-,14,TRBD1,TRBV30,TRBJ2-7,TGTGCCTGGAGCACAGGGGCCCGCTCCTACGAGCAGTACTTC,CAWSTGARSYEQYF
-,18,-,TRBV3-1,TRBJ1-6,TGTGCCAGCAGCCAAGATGAGGGCAGGGACGTGTATAATTCACCCCTCCACTTT,CASSQDEGRDVYNSPLHF
-,13,-,TRBV6-5,TRBJ1-2,TGTGCCAGCAGCCCCGGACCCTGGAGGGGCTACACCTTC,CASSPGPWRGYTF
few,16,-,TRBV7-6,TRBJ2-5,TGTGCCAGCAGCCAGTCGTCAGAGCTCTACCAAGAGACCCAGTACTTC,CASSQSSELYQETQYF
many,17,-,TRBV9,TRBJ2-3,TGTGCCAGCAGCGCGCCTTCCTCTGGGACTAGCACAGATACGCAGTATTTT,CASSAPSSGTSTDTQYF
-,18,TRBD2,TRBV7-6,TRBJ2-3,TGTGCCAGCAGCCCCGGGACTAGCGGGGGGCATCGCACAGATACGCAGTATTTT,CASSPGTSGGHRTDTQYF
few,14,-,TRBV24-1,TRBJ2-2,TGTGCCACCAGCGGGGGCGGCGGCACCGGGGAGCTGTTTTTT,CATSGGGGTGELFF
-,14,-,TRBV12-3/TRBV12-4,TRBJ2-5,TGTGCCAGCAGTTTATGGGGTTCTGGGGAGACCCAGTACTTC,CASSLWGSGETQYF
-,11,-,TRBV6-2/TRBV6-3,TRBJ2-1,TGTGCCAGCAGTTCCGAGGGTGAGCAGTTCTTC,CASSSEGEQFF